This T cell receptor (beta chain) stems from a study of patients and donors after allogeneic stem cell transplantation. Trimming removed 0 bases at V and 6 bases at J, with 10 bases between. Germline assignment: CDR1 SGHRS and CDR2 YFSETQ. CDR3 length: 14 amino acids. MiXCR, run by TCRdb on the RT-PCR reads, gives a single entry per CDR3 protein. The sample holds 400,000 to 450,000 distinct CDR3 sequences, roughly 17% seen once. This clonotype was picked up many times. The source of this sequence is a human donor who was either an allogeneic HSCT recipient or a stem cell or donor lymphocyte infusion donor (not recorded which). It is not recorded whose cells these are; they may come from a transplant donor. The sample was blood, either unsorted or a sorted T cell fraction (not recorded which). The chain recombines TRBV5-1 with TRBJ2-4; weak D call: TRBD1 (7 bases). CDR3 sequence: CASSLGQGGNIQYF. The CDR3 DNA sequence: TGCGCCAGCAGCTTGGGGCAGGGGGGAAACATTCAGTACTTC.